Following are 2 T cell receptor beta chains from one sample sequenced in a study of T cells after posttransplantation cyclophosphamide. The naive gate required viable CD3+CD4+ or CD3+CD8+ cells with CCR7+CD45RA+CD45RO-CD95-CD27+CD28+ phenotype. TCRdb keeps only in-frame clones here, not all; method: immunoSEQ multiplex PCR. The profile covers some 20,000 clones, with almost 99% appearing a single time and under 0.2% taken by the ten largest. The material sequenced was naive CD4+ T cells sorted from PBMCs. The receptor source for this set is a man in his forties or fifties in good health, CMV-negative, and a related stem cell transplant donor.

The V gene is TRBV5-6, the J gene TRBJ1-2, with D perhaps TRBD1 (5 bases). V lost 4 bases and J 1 base, leaving 17 bases between the germline ends. The CDR3 totals 16 residues. The V gene's germline CDR1 is SGHDT and CDR2 YYEEEE. CDR3 loop: CASSLPGGSGNYGYTF. Written as DNA, the CDR3 is TGTGCCAGCAGCCTTCCCGGGGGGAGTGGTAACTATGGCTACACCTTC.

V usage is TRBV19 and J usage is TRBJ2-1; 7 bases align to TRBD1. Germline V gene data show CDR1 as LNHDA and CDR2 as SQIVND (reference sequence). J lost 4 bases, V lost 3 bases, and 3 bases had no gene match. This CDR3 has 14 residues. DNA for the CDR3: TGTGCCAGTAGTATGAGGGACAGATACAATGAGCAGTTCTTC. It codes for CASSMRDRYNEQFF.